This T cell receptor (beta chain) was obtained from a study of T-cell memory formation after mild COVID-19. Trimming took 0 bases from V and 2 from J; bases not matched to a gene: 7. The CDR3 extends over 17 amino acids. Germline CDR1 reads SGHRS; CDR2 reads YFSETQ. Barcoded TCR alpha and TCR beta cDNA libraries with UMIs came from 5'RACE using constant-segment primers. TCRdb re-analysed the 5' RACE reads in MiXCR, keeping a single row per CDR3 protein. The data contain 200,000 to 250,000 distinct CDR3 sequences, approximately 30% of them singletons. The gene calls are TRBV5-1 and TRBJ2-3; TRBD1 matches at 9 bases. This receptor was obtained from an adult woman who had mild COVID-19 (a few samples of this study predate the infection). Cell type and time point are not known. Sample: PBMCs or a T cell subset sorted from them (not recorded which). This chain's CDR3 is CASSLADGTGFTDTQYF. Written as DNA, the CDR3 is TGCGCCAGCAGCTTGGCTGATGGGACAGGGTTCACAGATACGCAGTATTTT.